The 26 T cell receptor beta chains below come from one sample, sequenced in a study of blood T cell repertoires in COVID-19. Here immunoSEQ multiplex PCR was the method, and the copy in TCRdb shows in-frame clones only, minus some. The sample carries 30,000 to 40,000 clones, 87% recorded once. The sequenced sample consisted of peripheral blood. These receptors were collected from a man aged 55 to 70 with acute or convalescent COVID-19.

The rearrangement uses TRBV6-6 and TRBJ2-2; 7 positions match TRBD2. Per the germline V gene, CDR1 is MNHNY and CDR2 is SVGAGI (reference sequence). V dropped 3 bases and J dropped 5; count of bases not matched to a gene: 9. The CDR3 totals 16 residues. CDR3 DNA: TGTGCCAGCAGTTATTTAGCGGGCCACGGGACCGGGGAGCTGTTTTTT. This sequence encodes CASSYLAGHGTGELFF.

The chain is built from TRBV5-4 and TRBJ2-2; no definite D call. From germline, CDR1 is SGHNT and CDR2 YYREEE (reference sequence). This CDR3 contains 13 residues. V lost 4 bases and J 6 bases, leaving 10 bases between the germline ends. Written as DNA, the CDR3 is TGTGCCAGCAGCCCCCCCGGAGCCGGGGAGCTGTTTTTT. This encodes CASSPPGAGELFF.

V usage is TRBV2 and J usage is TRBJ2-7, with D possibly matching TRBD2 (5 bases). This CDR3 comprises 12 residues. V lost 6 bases and J lost 1, with 7 bases in between. Per the germline V gene, CDR1 is SNHLY and CDR2 is FYNNEI. The DNA for the CDR3 is TGTGCCAGCAGGAGCGGATCCTACGAGCAGTACTTC. This translates into CASRSGSYEQYF.

Only a few counts were recorded for this clone. The genes are TRBV5-1 and TRBJ2-1; 13 bases fit TRBD2. Germline trimming cut 1 base from V and 7 bases from J; bases unmatched to any gene: 5. Germline-derived CDR1 and CDR2 are SGHRS and YFSETQ. The CDR3 runs 16 residues. In nucleotides, the CDR3 is TGCGCCAGCAGCTTGACACTAGCGGGAGGGCCTAATGAGCAGTTCTTC. Encoded protein: CASSLTLAGGPNEQFF.

The chain is built from TRBV13 and TRBJ2-7; no clear D. Germline V gene lookup returns CDR1 PRHDT and CDR2 FYEKMQ (reference sequence). Trimming removed 1 base at V and 3 bases at J, with 7 bases between. The CDR3 spans 13 residues. The CDR3: CASSLDRGYEQYF. For the CDR3, the DNA is TGTGCCAGCAGCTTAGACCGAGGCTACGAGCAGTACTTC. Supplemented by reference TRBV13 and TRBJ2-7, the full variable domain reads AAGVIQSPRHLIKEKRETATLKCYPIPRHDTVYWYQQGPGQDPQFLISFYEKMQSDKGSIPDRFSAQQFSDYHSELNMSSLELGDSALYFCASSLDRGYEQYFGPGTRLTVT.

The J gene is TRBJ2-5, the V gene TRBV5-1, with a possible D match to TRBD1 (6 bases). The germline V gene has CDR1 SGHRS and CDR2 YFSETQ. The CDR3 runs to 14 residues. Trimming removed 3 bases at V and 2 bases at J, with 11 bases between. The CDR3 spells CASSSSGQQETQYF. For the CDR3, the DNA is TGCGCCAGCAGCTCCTCTGGACAGCAAGAGACCCAGTACTTC.

The genes are TRBV6-5 and TRBJ2-1, with 8 bases lining up with TRBD1. The junction had 6 bases not matched to a gene; V was cut back by 2 bases and J by 6 bases. The CDR3 runs to 15 residues. Germline-derived CDR1 and CDR2 are MNHEY and SVGAGI. The CDR3 is CASSYITGGTNEQFF. CDR3 nucleotide sequence: TGTGCCAGCAGTTACATCACAGGGGGGACCAATGAGCAGTTCTTC.

The V call is TRBV5-6, the J call TRBJ1-4; maybe TRBD1 (5 bases). V lost 0 bases, J lost 2 bases, and 8 bases lay in between. Germline CDR1 is SGHDT and CDR2 is YYEEEE. This CDR3 is 15 amino acids long. The CDR3 region has the DNA TGTGCCAGCAGCTTGGCAGGGTCCACTAATGAAAAACTGTTTTTT. Encoded protein: CASSLAGSTNEKLFF.

This chain joins TRBV5-6 and TRBJ2-3; D unresolved. Per germline, CDR1 SGHDT and CDR2 YYEEEE. Trimming removed 4 bases at V and 0 bases at J, with 3 bases between. This CDR3 is 12 amino acids long. CDR3 protein: CASSPSTDTQYF. CDR3 nucleotides: TGTGCCAGCAGCCCTAGCACAGATACGCAGTATTTT.

The chain is built from TRBV7-8 and TRBJ2-5, with 12 bases that match TRBD2. Trimming took 5 bases from V and 5 from J; bases not matched to a gene: 12. CDR1 and CDR2 (germline): SGHVS, FQNEAQ. The length of the CDR3 is 17 residues. CDR3 protein: CASSPRNLAGGSETQYF. CDR3 nucleotide sequence: TGTGCCAGCAGCCCCAGGAACCTAGCGGGAGGGTCGGAGACCCAGTACTTC.

The rearrangement links TRBV20-1 to TRBJ2-2; the D is unclear. This CDR3 contains 13 residues. The germline gives CDR1 DFQATT, CDR2 SNEGSKA (reference sequence). V gave up 3 bases and J gave up 6 bases, with 11 bases separating them. Here the CDR3 reads CSASRTSAGELFF. CDR3 DNA: TGCAGTGCTAGTAGAACATCCGCCGGGGAGCTGTTTTTT.

The V call is TRBV28, the J call TRBJ2-7; 10 bases fit TRBD2. This CDR3 has 15 residues. Germline V CDR1 and CDR2: MDHEN, SYDVKM. The junction had 8 bases not matched to a gene; V was cut back by 9 bases and J by 0 bases. CDR3 protein: CASIASGRDSYEQYV. The CDR3 nucleotides read TGTGCCAGTATTGCTAGCGGGAGAGACTCCTACGAGCAGTACGTC.

The genes are TRBV7-9 and TRBJ1-1; D not resolved. Trimming pared 5 bases from V and 1 base from J, leaving 11 bases between. The germline CDR1 and CDR2 sequences are SEHNR and FQNEAQ (reference sequence). The CDR3 length is 14 residues. This CDR3 is CASSRGEENTEAFF. The CDR3 coding sequence is TGTGCCAGCAGCCGTGGTGAGGAGAACACTGAAGCTTTCTTT.

The chain joins TRBV25-1 to TRBJ1-1; 7 nucleotides line up with TRBD1. This CDR3 region has 14 residues. Unmatched junction bases numbered 7, after V lost 6 bases and J lost 3 bases. Per the germline V gene, CDR1 is MGHDK and CDR2 is SYGVNS. In nucleotides, the CDR3 is TGTGCCAGCAGAGGACAGGCCTGGTACACTGAAGCTTTCTTT. The encoded protein is CASRGQAWYTEAFF.

The J gene is TRBJ2-3, the V gene TRBV7-2; D is undetermined. Trimming left V 7 bases short and J 1 base short, with 6 bases between. This CDR3 contains 12 residues. Germline V gene lookup returns CDR1 SGHTA and CDR2 FQGNSA. The DNA of the CDR3 is TGTGCCAGCAAACCAGGCACAGATACGCAGTATTTT. This encodes CASKPGTDTQYF.

This chain uses TRBV6-5 with TRBJ2-1; TRBD2 matches 10 bases. Germline-derived CDR1 and CDR2 are MNHEY and SVGAGI. CDR3 length: 15 residues. The V gene end was trimmed by 7 bases and the J gene end by 5 bases; junction bases not matched to a gene: 8. The CDR3 coding sequence is TGTGCCAGCAACCCGTTGACTAGCGGGCACAATGAGCAGTTCTTC. Its protein is CASNPLTSGHNEQFF.

The rearrangement links TRBV12-3 or TRBV12-4 to TRBJ1-4; D call uncertain. The CDR3 covers 12 residues. V was cut by 5 bases and J by 8 bases, with 9 bases left in between. CDR3 loop: CASSVLSEKLFF. The CDR3 DNA sequence: TGTGCCAGCAGTGTCCTTTCCGAAAAACTGTTTTTT.

This clone was seen a handful of times. In nucleotides, the CDR3 is TGTGCCATCAGAACTACTAGCGAGAGATACGAGCAGTACGTC. This gives the protein CAIRTTSERYEQYV. The chain has TRBV10-3 and TRBJ2-7, with 7 positions matching TRBD2. The CDR3 has 14 amino acids. Germline CDR1 ENHRY, CDR2 SYGVKD. Trimming cost V 6 bases and J 4 bases; bases outside gene matches: 9.

The chain links TRBV2 to TRBJ2-5; 16 positions agree with TRBD2. The CDR3 is made up of 13 amino acids. Germline loops: CDR1 SNHLY, CDR2 FYNNEI. This CDR3 is CAGTSGRGETQYF. Written as DNA, the CDR3 is TGTGCGGGGACTAGCGGGAGGGGAGAGACCCAGTACTTC.

The V and J genes are TRBV5-4 and TRBJ2-3, with TRBD2 matching over 11 bases. J gave up 0 bases and V 4 bases, and 7 bases lay outside the gene matches. Germline loops: CDR1 SGHNT, CDR2 YYREEE (reference sequence). The CDR3 runs to 17 residues. The CDR3, as DNA: TGTGCCAGCAGCGGCCTGGGACTAGCGGATAGCACAGATACGCAGTATTTT. It translates to CASSGLGLADSTDTQYF.

This chain uses TRBV27 with TRBJ2-3, with a tentative D call TRBD2 (6 bases). V was cut by 3 bases and J by 8 bases, with 27 bases left in between. The germline V gene encodes CDR1 MNHEY and CDR2 SMNVEV (reference sequence). The CDR3 is 18 residues long. Here the CDR3 DNA reads TGTGCCAGCAGTTTGCCCCCCGGCCGCGGGGCTCCAGGAGCTACGCAGTATTTT. Translation gives CASSLPPGRGAPGATQYF.

The V and J genes are TRBV6-5 and TRBJ1-1; 7 bases are shared with TRBD1. V was clipped by 7 bases and J by 1 base; unmatched bases: 3. This CDR3 region has 13 residues. Per germline, CDR1 MNHEY and CDR2 SVGAGI. CDR3 sequence (DNA): TGTGCCAGCAAGGGGGCTAGGAACACTGAAGCTTTCTTT. This translates into CASKGARNTEAFF.

The chain has TRBV5-1 and TRBJ2-2, with D possibly being TRBD1 (6 bases). The length of the CDR3 is 14 residues. V was pared by 5 bases and J by 6 bases, with 14 bases between. Germline CDR1 is SGHRS and CDR2 is YFSETQ. Here the CDR3 reads CASRDFRGAGELFF. The CDR3 region has the DNA TGCGCCAGCAGAGATTTCAGGGGAGCCGGGGAGCTGTTTTTT. Full variable domain (missing parts from reference TRBV5-1 and TRBJ2-2): KAGVTQTPRYLIKTRGQQVTLSCSPISGHRSVSWYQQTPGQGLQFLFEYFSETQRNKGNFPGRFSGRQFSNSRSEMNVSTLELGDSALYLCASRDFRGAGELFFGEGSRLTVL.

Only a few counts were recorded for this clone. The chain combines TRBV28 with TRBJ2-7, with a weak D call TRBD1 (6 bases). The CDR3 is 16 amino acids. Looked up from germline, CDR1 is MDHEN and CDR2 is SYDVKM. Trimming shortened V by 3 bases and J by 3 bases, and 18 bases separated the two germline ends. The CDR3 coding sequence is TGTGCCAGCAGTTTCCTTGGGGGCAGGCGAAGCTACGAGCAGTACTTC. Translation: CASSFLGGRRSYEQYF. Drawing the rest from reference TRBV28 and TRBJ2-7, the complete variable domain is DVKVTQSSRYLVKRTGEKVFLECVQDMDHENMFWYRQDPGLGLRLIYFSYDVKMKEKGDIPEGYSVSREKKERFSLILESASTNQTSMYLCASSFLGGRRSYEQYFGPGTRLTVT.

A single count supports this clone. Here the CDR3 reads CASSAAGLAGLQFF. The CDR3 bases are TGTGCCAGCAGCGCCGCGGGACTAGCGGGACTCCAGTTCTTC. The genes are TRBV9 and TRBJ2-1; the match to TRBD2 covers 13 bases. Trimming took 3 bases from V and 13 from J; bases not matched to a gene: 7. Germline V gene data show CDR1 as SGDLS and CDR2 as YYNGEE. The CDR3 contains 14 residues.

V is TRBV5-1 and J is TRBJ2-3; D is uncertain. Germline V gene data show CDR1 as SGHRS and CDR2 as YFSETQ. The V end was cut by 4 bases, the J end by 0 bases, with 12 bases between. The CDR3 has 15 amino acids. The CDR3 nucleotides are TGCGCCAGCAGCCCCCAGAGTAGCAGCACAGATACGCAGTATTTT. Translated, it gives CASSPQSSSTDTQYF.